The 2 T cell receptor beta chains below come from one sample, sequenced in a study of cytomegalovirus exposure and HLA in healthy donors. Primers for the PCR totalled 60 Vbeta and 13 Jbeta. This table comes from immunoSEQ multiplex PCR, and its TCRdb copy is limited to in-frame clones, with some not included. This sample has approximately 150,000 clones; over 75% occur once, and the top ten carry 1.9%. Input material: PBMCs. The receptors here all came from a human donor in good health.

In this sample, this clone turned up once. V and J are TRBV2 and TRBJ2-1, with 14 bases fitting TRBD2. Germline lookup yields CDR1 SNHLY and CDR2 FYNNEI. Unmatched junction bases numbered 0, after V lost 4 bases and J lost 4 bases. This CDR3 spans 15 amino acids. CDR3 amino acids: CASSGTSGGYNEQFF. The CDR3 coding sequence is TGTGCCAGCAGTGGGACTAGCGGGGGGTACAATGAGCAGTTCTTC.

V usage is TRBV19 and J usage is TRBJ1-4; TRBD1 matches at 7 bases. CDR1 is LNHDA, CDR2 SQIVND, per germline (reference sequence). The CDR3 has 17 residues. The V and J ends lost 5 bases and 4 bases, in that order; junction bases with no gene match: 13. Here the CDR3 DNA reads TGTGCCAGTAGTTCCTCGACAGGGAGGCCTTTTAATGAAAAACTGTTTTTT. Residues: CASSSSTGRPFNEKLFF.